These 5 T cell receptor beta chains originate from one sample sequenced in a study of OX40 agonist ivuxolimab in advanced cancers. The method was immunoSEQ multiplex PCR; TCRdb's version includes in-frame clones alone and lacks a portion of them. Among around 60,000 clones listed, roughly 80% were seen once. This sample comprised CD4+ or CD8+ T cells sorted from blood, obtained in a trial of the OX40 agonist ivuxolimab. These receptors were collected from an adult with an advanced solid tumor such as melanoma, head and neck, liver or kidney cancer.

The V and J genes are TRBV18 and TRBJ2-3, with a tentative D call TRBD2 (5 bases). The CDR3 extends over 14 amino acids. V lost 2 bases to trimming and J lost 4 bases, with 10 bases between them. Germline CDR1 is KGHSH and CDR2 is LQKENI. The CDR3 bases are TGTGCCAGCTCACCAGGGCTAGCCGCAGATACGCAGTATTTT. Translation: CASSPGLAADTQYF.

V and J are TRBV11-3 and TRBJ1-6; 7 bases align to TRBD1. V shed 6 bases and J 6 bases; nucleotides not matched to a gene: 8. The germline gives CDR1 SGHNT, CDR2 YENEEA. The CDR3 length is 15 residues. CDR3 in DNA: TGTGCCAGCAGGGCCCGGACAGGTTTTAATTCACCCCTCCACTTT. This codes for CASRARTGFNSPLHF.

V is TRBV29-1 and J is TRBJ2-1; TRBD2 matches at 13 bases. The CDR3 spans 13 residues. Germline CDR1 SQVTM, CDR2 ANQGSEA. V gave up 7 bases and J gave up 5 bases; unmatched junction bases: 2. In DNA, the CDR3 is TGCAGCGCCGGGACTAGCGGGGACAATGAGCAGTTCTTC. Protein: CSAGTSGDNEQFF.

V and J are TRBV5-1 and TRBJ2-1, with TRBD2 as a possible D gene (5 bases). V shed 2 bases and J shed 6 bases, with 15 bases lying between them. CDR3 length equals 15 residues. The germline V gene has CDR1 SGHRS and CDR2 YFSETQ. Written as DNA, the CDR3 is TGCGCCAGCAGCTTAATTCCGGGATCGGGCAATGAGCAGTTCTTC. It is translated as CASSLIPGSGNEQFF.

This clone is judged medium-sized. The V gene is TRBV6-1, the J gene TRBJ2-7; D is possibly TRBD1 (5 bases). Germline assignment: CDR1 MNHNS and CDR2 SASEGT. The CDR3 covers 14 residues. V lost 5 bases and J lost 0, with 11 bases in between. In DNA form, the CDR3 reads TGTGCCAGCAGTCAAGACAGATTCTCCTACGAGCAGTACGTC. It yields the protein CASSQDRFSYEQYV.